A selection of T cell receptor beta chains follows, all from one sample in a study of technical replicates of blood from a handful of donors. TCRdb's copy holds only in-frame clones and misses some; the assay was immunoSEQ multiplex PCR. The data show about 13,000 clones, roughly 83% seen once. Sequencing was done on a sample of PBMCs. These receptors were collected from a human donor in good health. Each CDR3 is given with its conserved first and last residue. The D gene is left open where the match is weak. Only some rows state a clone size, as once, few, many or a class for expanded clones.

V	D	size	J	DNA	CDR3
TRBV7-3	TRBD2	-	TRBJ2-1	TGTGCCAGCAGCTTCACTAGCGGCTCCTACAATGAGCAGTTCTTC	CASSFTSGSYNEQFF
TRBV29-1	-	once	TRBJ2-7	TGCAGCGTTGAAGATAACGGCGGGGCCTCCTACGAGCAGTACTTC	CSVEDNGGASYEQYF
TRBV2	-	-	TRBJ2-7	TGTGCCAGCAGTGAAGGGCCCGGGACTCTCCTTTACGAGCAGTACTTC	CASSEGPGTLLYEQYF
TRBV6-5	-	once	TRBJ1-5	TGTGCCAGCAGTTACTCGATCCCAGGCAATCAGCCCCAGCATTTT	CASSYSIPGNQPQHF
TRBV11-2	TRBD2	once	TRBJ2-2	TGTGCCAGCAGCCTCAGGCGGGTGCGGGAGTCGGACGGGGAGCTGTTTTTT	CASSLRRVRESDGELFF
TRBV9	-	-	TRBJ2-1	TGTGCCAGCAGCGTACAGGGTCATGAGCAGTTCTTC	CASSVQGHEQFF
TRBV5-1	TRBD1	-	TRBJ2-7	TGCGCCAGCAGTAGACAGGGCTACGAGCAGTACTTC	CASSRQGYEQYF
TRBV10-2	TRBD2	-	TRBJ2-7	TGCGCCAGCAGTGGAGGGGGACTAGCGAGTACCGTCTCCTACGAGCAGTACTTC	CASSGGGLASTVSYEQYF
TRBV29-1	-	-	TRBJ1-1	TGCAGCGTTTCGGGGGACCCCCTTCGTTTAGCTTTCTTT	CSVSGDPLRLAFF
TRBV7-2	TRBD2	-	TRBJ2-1	TGTGCCAGCAGCTTGGCTAGCGGACCCTACAATGAGCAGTTCTTC	CASSLASGPYNEQFF
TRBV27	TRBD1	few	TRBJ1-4	TGTGCCAGCAGTTTGGGTCAGGGGGCGGAAAGATCTGAAAAACTGTTTTTT	CASSLGQGAERSEKLFF
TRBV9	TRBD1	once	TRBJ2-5	TGTGCCAGCAGCGGTAGGGGGCGCAGGCAAGAGACCCAGTACTTC	CASSGRGRRQETQYF
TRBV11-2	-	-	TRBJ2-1	TGTGCCAGCAGCCTAGGACAAGCCTCTTACAATGAGCAGTTCTTC	CASSLGQASYNEQFF
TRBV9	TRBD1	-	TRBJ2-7	TGTGCCAGCAGCGTAGATTCCACAGGGGCTTCCTACGAGCAGTACTTC	CASSVDSTGASYEQYF
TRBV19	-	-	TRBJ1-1	TGTGCCAGTAGTTCGACAGCTGAAGCTTTCTTT	CASSSTAEAFF
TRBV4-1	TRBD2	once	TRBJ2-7	TGCGCCAGCAGCCAAGATAGAACTAGCGGAGAGCAGTACTTC	CASSQDRTSGEQYF
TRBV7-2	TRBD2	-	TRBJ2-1	TGTGCCAGCACCCCCGGAGGCGGCGGGAGTCGGGATGAGCAGTTCTTC	CASTPGGGGSRDEQFF
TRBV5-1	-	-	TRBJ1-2	TGCGCCAGCAGCTTCAGGCTAGGAGACAGTCGTGGCTACACCTTC	CASSFRLGDSRGYTF
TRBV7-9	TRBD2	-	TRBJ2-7	TGTGCCAGCAGCGGGGAAGCGGGAGGGCCTTACGAGCAGTACTTC	CASSGEAGGPYEQYF
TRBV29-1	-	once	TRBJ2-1	TGCAGCGTTGATCATCCGGGGGTTTGGCAGTACAATGAGCAGTTCTTC	CSVDHPGVWQYNEQFF
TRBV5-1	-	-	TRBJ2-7	TGCGCCAGCAGCACCTCCCCCCCTAGCTACGAGCAGTACTTC	CASSTSPPSYEQYF
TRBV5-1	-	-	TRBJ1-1	TGCGCCAGCAGCTTGGGGGGCGCAGGGATCACTGAAGCTTTCTTT	CASSLGGAGITEAFF
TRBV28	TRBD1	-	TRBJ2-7	TGTGCCAGCACGACGACAGGGCAGGACGCGGACTTC	CASTTTGQDADF
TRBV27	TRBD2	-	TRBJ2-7	TGTGCCAGCAGTTTCACTAGCGGGGGATACGAGCAGTACTTC	CASSFTSGGYEQYF
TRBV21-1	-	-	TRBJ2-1	TGTGCCAGCACCCTAGCGCCAGATACCTACAATGAGCAGTTCTTC	CASTLAPDTYNEQFF
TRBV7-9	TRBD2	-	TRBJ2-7	TGTGCCAGCAGCGCCATAGCGGGAGACCTCGAGCAGTACTTC	CASSAIAGDLEQYF
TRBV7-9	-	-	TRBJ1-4	TGTGCCAGCAGCTTGTCCCCAGAAACTAATGAAAAACTGTTTTTT	CASSLSPETNEKLFF
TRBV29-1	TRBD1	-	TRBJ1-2	TGCAGCGTTGATGGGACAGGGGCTGGCTACACCTTC	CSVDGTGAGYTF
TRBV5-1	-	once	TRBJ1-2	TGCGCCAGCAGCTTGGGTCAAGGGGGTTTTGGCTACACCTTC	CASSLGQGGFGYTF